The next 2 T cell receptor beta chains were all read from a single sample in a study of blood T cell repertoires in COVID-19. Some clones are missing from TCRdb's copy, which holds only in-frame ones; the method was immunoSEQ multiplex PCR. The data hold 48,000 or so clones, with about 83% observed a single time. Sequencing used peripheral blood. The receptors derive from a woman aged 55 to 70 with acute or convalescent COVID-19.

This chain joins TRBV13 and TRBJ1-2; the D gene is possibly TRBD1 (5 bases). The CDR3 totals 12 residues. The V gene's germline CDR1 is PRHDT and CDR2 FYEKMQ (reference sequence). V lost 5 bases to trimming and J lost 2 bases, with 6 bases between them. The CDR3 DNA is TGTGCCAGCAGCCGGGGGAACTATGGCTACACCTTC. Protein sequence: CASSRGNYGYTF.

The chain combines TRBV5-1 with TRBJ2-3; 9 bases fit TRBD1. Germline CDR1 is SGHRS and CDR2 is YFSETQ. The CDR3 is 15 amino acids. Losses at the gene ends were 2 bases for V and 2 bases for J; bases not matched to a gene: 3. This chain's CDR3 is CASSFGTGTTDTQYF. The DNA for the CDR3 is TGCGCCAGCAGCTTCGGGACAGGGACCACAGATACGCAGTATTTT.